This T cell receptor (beta chain) was found in a study of liver allograft versus peripheral blood T cells. Study background: Comparative analysis was performed on T cell receptor repertoires from transplanted livers and from recipients' peripheral blood.

Study-wide results and caveats: Repertoires of T cell receptors in liver allografts reportedly differed from peripheral blood repertoires.

Via MiXCR, TCRdb re-called the reads, giving one row per CDR3 protein. The profile shows about 8,000 distinct CDR3 sequences, 15% to 20% of them singletons. In its sample, this clonotype was seen a few times. Its antigen is not known. J was trimmed by 4 bases and V by 5 bases; bases with no gene match: 2. Germline V gene lookup returns CDR1 SGHAT and CDR2 FQDESV (reference sequence). This CDR3 region has 13 residues. This sequence was found in a human patient who had a liver transplant. The T cells may partly be graft donor cells. The rearrangement uses TRBV11-1 and TRBJ1-1; 9 positions match TRBD1. CDR3 loop: CASSRDRATEAFF. CDR3 DNA sequence: TGTGCCAGCAGCCGGGACAGGGCCACTGAAGCTTTCTTT.